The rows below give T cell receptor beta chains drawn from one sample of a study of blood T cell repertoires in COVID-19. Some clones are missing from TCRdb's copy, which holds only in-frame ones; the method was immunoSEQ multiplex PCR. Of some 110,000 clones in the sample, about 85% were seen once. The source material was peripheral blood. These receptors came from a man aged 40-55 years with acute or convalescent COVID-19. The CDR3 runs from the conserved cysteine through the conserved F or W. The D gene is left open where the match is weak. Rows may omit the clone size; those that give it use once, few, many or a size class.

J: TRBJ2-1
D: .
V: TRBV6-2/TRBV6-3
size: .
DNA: TGTGCCACCAGCAGGAGTACGAATGAGCAGTTCTTC
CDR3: CATSRSTNEQFF

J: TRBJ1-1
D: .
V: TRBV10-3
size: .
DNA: TGTGCCATCGGGGATGGGAGGTCTGAAGCTTTCTTT
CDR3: CAIGDGRSEAFF

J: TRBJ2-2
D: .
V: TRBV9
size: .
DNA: TGTGCCAGCAGCGGAGACAGGACCGGGGAGCTGTTTTTT
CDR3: CASSGDRTGELFF

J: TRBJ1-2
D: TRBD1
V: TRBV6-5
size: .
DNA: TGTGCCAGCACACCAGGGGGCTATGGCTACACCTTC
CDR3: CASTPGGYGYTF

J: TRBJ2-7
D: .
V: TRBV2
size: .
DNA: TGTGCCAGCAGTGAACAAGGGGGTGACACCTACGAGCAGTACTTC
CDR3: CASSEQGGDTYEQYF

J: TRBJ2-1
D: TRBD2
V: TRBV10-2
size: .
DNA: TGCGCCAGCAGTGAGACTAGCGGGAGGAGTAATGAGCAGTTCTTC
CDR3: CASSETSGRSNEQFF

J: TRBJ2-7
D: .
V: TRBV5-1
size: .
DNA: TGCGCCAGCAGCTTGGCCCCGGGGTATTCCTACGAGCAGTACTTC
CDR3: CASSLAPGYSYEQYF

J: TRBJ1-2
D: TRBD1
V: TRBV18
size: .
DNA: TGTGCCAGCTCCTCGAGGACAGGGGACTATGGCTACACCTTC
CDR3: CASSSRTGDYGYTF

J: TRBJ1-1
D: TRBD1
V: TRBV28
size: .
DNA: TGTGCCAGCAGCACCTCGACAGGGGCCACTGAAGCTTTCTTT
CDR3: CASSTSTGATEAFF

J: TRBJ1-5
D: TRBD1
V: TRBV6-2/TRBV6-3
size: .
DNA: TGTGCCAGCAGCCGGGCGTACAGGGGCCACAATCAGCCCCAGCATTTT
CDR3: CASSRAYRGHNQPQHF

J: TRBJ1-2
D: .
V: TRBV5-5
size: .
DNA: TGTGCCAGCAGCGGGGCGGGAGCCGTCCTAGGCTATGGCTACACCTTC
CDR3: CASSGAGAVLGYGYTF

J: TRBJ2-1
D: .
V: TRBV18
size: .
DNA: TGTGCCAGCTCACCACTTTCACCCAGGGGGGACAATGAGCAGTTCTTC
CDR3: CASSPLSPRGDNEQFF

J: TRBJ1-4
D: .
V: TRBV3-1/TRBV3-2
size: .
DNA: TGTGCCAGCAGCGGTCGGAGGGATCGCGAAAAACTGTTTTTT
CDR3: CASSGRRDREKLFF

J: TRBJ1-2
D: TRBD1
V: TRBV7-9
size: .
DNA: TGTGCCAGCAGCTCCTATAGGGACAGGGCGAATGGCTACACCTTC
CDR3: CASSSYRDRANGYTF

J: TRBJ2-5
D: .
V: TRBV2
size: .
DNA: TGTGCCAGCCCGTTGGGGGCCGGGGAGACCCAGTACTTC
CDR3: CASPLGAGETQYF

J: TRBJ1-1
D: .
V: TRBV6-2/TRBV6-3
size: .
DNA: TGTGCCAGCAGTTCCCCGATGGTCGGCACTGAAGCTTTCTTT
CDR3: CASSSPMVGTEAFF

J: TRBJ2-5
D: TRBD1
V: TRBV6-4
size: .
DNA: TGTGCCAGCAATATTCTGGGGACAGGGGGTCTTGTAGAGACCCAGTACTTC
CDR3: CASNILGTGGLVETQYF

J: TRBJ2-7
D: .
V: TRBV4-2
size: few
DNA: TGTGCCAGCAGCCAAGATCAGGTAGGAAAGTACGAGCAGTACTTC
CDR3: CASSQDQVGKYEQYF

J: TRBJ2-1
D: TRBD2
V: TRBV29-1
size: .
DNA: TGCAGCGTCGCCGGACTAGCGGGAGTTGAGCAGTTCTTC
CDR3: CSVAGLAGVEQFF

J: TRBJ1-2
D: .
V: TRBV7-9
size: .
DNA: TGTGCCAGCAGCTTCGAGGTAGACTATGGCTACACCTTC
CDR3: CASSFEVDYGYTF

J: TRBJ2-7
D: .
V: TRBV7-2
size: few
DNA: TGTGCCAGCAGCTTCTACCGGGAGTTCAACGAGCAGTACTTC
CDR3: CASSFYREFNEQYF

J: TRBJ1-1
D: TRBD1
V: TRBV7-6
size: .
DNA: TGTGCCAGCAGCCCACCGGGACAGGGGGCCCAATTTACTGAAGCTTTCTTT
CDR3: CASSPPGQGAQFTEAFF

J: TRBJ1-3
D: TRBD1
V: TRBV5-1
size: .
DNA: TGCGCCAGCAGCTTGGGACAGGGATTCTCTGGAAACACCATATATTTT
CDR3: CASSLGQGFSGNTIYF

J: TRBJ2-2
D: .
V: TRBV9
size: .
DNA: TGTGCCAGCAGCGAGACCGGGCAGGGCACCGGGGAGCTGTTTTTT
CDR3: CASSETGQGTGELFF

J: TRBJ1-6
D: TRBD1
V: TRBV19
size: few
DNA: TGTGCCAGTAGTACCCCGAGAGACAGGGGATCTGCCTATAATTCACCCCTCCACTTT
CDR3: CASSTPRDRGSAYNSPLHF

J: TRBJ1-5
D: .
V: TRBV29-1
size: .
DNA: TGCAGCGTTCGCGACAGCCCCAATCAACCCCAGCATTTT
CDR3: CSVRDSPNQPQHF

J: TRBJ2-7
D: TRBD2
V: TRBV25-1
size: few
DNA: TGTGCCAGCAGTGAAATGGGGGGGAGCTCCTACGAGCAGTACTTC
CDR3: CASSEMGGSSYEQYF

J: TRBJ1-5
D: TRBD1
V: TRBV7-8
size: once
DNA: TGTGCCAGCAGCTTAGGGGACAGGGTCCGGTATCAGCCCCAGCATTTT
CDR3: CASSLGDRVRYQPQHF

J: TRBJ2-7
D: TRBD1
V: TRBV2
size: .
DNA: TGTGCCCGTAACCCAATCCAGGGACAGGGCTCCTACGAGCAGTACTTC
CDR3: CARNPIQGQGSYEQYF

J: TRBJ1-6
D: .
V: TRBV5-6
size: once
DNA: TGTGCCAGCAGCTTGGACGGTAGCTCCTATAATTCACCCCTCCACTTT
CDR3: CASSLDGSSYNSPLHF

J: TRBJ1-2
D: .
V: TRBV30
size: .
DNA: TGTGCCTGGGGACCGGACTATGGCTACACCTTC
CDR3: CAWGPDYGYTF

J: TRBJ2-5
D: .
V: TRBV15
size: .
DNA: TGTGCCACCAGCAGAGAAAGGCGAAGGCGGAATCAAGAGACCCAGTACTTC
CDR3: CATSRERRRRNQETQYF

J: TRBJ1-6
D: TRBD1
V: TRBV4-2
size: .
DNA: TGTGCCAGCAGCACAGGACAGGGGGTCAGGTCACCCCTCCACTTT
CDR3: CASSTGQGVRSPLHF

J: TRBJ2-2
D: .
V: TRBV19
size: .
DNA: TGTGCCAGTAGTATCGGGTGGGCCGGGGAGCTGTTTTTT
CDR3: CASSIGWAGELFF

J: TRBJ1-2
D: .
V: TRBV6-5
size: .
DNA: TGTGCCAGCACCACCCGGGGGGGCTATGGCTACACCTTC
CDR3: CASTTRGGYGYTF

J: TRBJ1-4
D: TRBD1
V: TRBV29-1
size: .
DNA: TGCAGCGTCCGACAGGGGGCAAGAGAAAAACTGTTTTTT
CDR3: CSVRQGAREKLFF

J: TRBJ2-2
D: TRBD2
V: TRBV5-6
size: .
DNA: TGTGCCAGCAGCTTGGCCACCGGGGGGAATGGGGCCGGGGAGCTGTTTTTT
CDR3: CASSLATGGNGAGELFF

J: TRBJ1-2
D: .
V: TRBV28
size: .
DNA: TGTGCCAGCAGTTTAGAATACCGGGGCTACACCTTC
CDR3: CASSLEYRGYTF

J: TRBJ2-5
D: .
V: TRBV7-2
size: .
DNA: TGTGCCAGCAGCTTTCAGTATGCCCAAGAGACCCAGTACTTC
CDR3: CASSFQYAQETQYF

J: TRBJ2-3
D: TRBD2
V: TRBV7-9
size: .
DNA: TGTGCCAGCAGCTTCCGGGAGGAGACTACAGATACGCAGTATTTT
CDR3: CASSFREETTDTQYF